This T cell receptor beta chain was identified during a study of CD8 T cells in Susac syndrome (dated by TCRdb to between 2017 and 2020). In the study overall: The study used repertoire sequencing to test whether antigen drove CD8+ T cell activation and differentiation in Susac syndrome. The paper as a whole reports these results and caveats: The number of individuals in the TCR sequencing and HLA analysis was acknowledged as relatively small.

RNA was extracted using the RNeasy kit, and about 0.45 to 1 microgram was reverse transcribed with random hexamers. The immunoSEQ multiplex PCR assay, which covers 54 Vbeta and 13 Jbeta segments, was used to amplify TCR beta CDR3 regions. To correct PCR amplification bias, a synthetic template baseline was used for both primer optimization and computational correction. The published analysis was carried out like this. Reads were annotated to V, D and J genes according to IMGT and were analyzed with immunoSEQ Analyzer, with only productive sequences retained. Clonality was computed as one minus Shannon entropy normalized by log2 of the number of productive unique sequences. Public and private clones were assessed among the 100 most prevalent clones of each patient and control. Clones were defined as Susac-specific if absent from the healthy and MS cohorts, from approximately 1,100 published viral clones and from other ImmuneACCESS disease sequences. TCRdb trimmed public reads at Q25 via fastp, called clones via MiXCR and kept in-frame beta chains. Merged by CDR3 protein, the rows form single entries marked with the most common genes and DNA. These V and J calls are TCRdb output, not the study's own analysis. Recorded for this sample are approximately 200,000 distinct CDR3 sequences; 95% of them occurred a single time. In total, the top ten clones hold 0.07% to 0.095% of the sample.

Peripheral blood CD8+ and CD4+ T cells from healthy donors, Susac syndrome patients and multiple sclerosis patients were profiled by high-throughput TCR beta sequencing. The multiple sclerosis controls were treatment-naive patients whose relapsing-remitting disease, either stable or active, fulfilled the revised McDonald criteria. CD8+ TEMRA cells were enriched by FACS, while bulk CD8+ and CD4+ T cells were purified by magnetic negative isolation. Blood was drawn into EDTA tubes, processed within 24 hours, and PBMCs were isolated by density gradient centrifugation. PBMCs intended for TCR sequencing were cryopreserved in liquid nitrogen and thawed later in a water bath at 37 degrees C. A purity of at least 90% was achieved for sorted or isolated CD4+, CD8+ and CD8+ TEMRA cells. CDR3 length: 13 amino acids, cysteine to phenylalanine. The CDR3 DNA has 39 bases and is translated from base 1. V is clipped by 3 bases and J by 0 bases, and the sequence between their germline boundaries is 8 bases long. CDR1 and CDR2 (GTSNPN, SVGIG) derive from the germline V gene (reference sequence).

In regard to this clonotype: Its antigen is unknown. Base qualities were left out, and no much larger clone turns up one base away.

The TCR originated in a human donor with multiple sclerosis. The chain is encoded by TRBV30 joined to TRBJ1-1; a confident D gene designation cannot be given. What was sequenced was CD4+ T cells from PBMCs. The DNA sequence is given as TGTGCCTGGAGATACGCATTGAACACTGAAGCTTTCTTT. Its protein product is CAWRYALNTEAFF.